This T cell receptor (beta chain) was identified during a study of T-cell memory formation after mild COVID-19. Study outcomes and limitations: Largely, contracting CD4+ clones fell within CM and EM, and contracting CD8+ clones within EMRA. A second wave expanding day 15 to 37 was CD4+-biased; contracting clones were balanced.

Per germline, CDR1 SGHRS and CDR2 YFSETQ. The junction had 8 bases not matched to a gene; V was cut back by 4 bases and J by 4 bases. This CDR3 spans 16 amino acids. TCRdb re-analysed the 5' RACE reads in MiXCR, keeping a single row per CDR3 protein. The sample contains 150,000 or so distinct CDR3 sequences, approximately 10% of which appear only once. In this sample, this clonotype turned up many times. The antigen remains unidentified. This receptor was taken from a man younger than 30 who had mild COVID-19 (a few samples of this study predate the infection). Cell type and time point are not known. The chain has TRBV5-1 and TRBJ2-6; 7 nucleotides agree with TRBD1. The material sequenced was PBMCs or a T cell subset sorted from them (not recorded which). CDR3 sequence: CASSGSTGSGANVLTF. The CDR3 region has the DNA TGCGCCAGCAGCGGTTCGACAGGGTCCGGGGCCAACGTCCTGACTTTC.